A single T cell receptor (beta chain) is shown here with its context. The sample belongs to a study of blood T cell repertoires in COVID-19. Study context: Some COVID-19 samples were acute and others convalescent; all came from the United States, Italy and Spain. In each case, the material was cDNA or gDNA derived from T cells, B-cell-depleted T cells, or PBMCs.

Original analysis: How many nucleated cells were present was estimated from reference gene primer amplification. TCRdb's table, derived via immunoSEQ multiplex PCR, lists solely in-frame clones and lacks some. V and J calls and clone size are as listed in that table; D and trimming were resolved from the DNA. This sample has a few hundred thousand clones, with 84% found just once. CDR1 and CDR2 from the germline V gene are SEHNR and FQNEAQ (reference sequence). The CDR3 is 15 amino acids. Trimming cost V 6 bases and J 0 bases, with 12 bases left between them. V gene TRBV7-9 combines with J gene TRBJ1-5; maybe TRBD1 (5 bases). The source of this sequence is a woman aged 40-49 years who had recovered from COVID-19. The sequencing sample was made of peripheral blood. CDR3 residues: CASSLSGSSNQPQHF. For the CDR3, the DNA is TGTGCCAGCAGTCTCTCAGGGTCTAGCAATCAGCCCCAGCATTTT.